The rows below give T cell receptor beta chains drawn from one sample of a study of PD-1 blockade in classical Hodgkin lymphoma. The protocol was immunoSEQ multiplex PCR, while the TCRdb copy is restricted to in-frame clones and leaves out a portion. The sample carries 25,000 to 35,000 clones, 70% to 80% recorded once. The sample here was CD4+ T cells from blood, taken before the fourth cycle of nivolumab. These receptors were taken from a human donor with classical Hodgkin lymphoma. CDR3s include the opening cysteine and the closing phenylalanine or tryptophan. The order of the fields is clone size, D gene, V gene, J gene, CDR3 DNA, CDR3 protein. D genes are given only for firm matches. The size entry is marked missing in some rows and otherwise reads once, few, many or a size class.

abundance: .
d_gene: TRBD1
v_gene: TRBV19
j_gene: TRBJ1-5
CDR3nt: TGTGCCAGTAGTATAGAGTTATTGACAGGGGGTCAGCCCCAGCATTTT
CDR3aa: CASSIELLTGGQPQHF

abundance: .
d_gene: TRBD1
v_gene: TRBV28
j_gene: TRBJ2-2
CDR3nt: TGTGCCAGCACGGAGGGACAGGTGAACACCGGGGAGCTGTTTTTT
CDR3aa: CASTEGQVNTGELFF

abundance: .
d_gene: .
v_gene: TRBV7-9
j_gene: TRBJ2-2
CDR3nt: TGTGCCAGCAGCCAACGGACAGTGTCGAACACCGGGGAGCTGTTTTTT
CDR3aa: CASSQRTVSNTGELFF

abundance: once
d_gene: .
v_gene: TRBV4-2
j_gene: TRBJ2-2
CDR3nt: TGTGCCAGCAGCCCGGACAGCCTCGGAACCGGGGAGCTGTTTTTT
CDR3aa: CASSPDSLGTGELFF

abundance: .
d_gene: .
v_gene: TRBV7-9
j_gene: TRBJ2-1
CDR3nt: TGTGCCAGCAGCTTGGGATTAGGGGATGAGCAGTTCTTC
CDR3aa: CASSLGLGDEQFF

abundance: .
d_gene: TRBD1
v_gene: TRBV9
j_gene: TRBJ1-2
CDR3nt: TGTGCCAGCAGCGTAGATACAGGGGGCACCTATGGCTACACCTTC
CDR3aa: CASSVDTGGTYGYTF

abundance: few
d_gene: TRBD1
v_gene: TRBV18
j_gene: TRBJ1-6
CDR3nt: TGTGCCAGCTCACCAACGGGACAGGTGGGTTCACCCCTCCACTTT
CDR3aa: CASSPTGQVGSPLHF

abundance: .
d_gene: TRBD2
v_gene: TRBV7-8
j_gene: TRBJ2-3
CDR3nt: TGTGCCAGCAGAGGGGGACTAGCGCCGCCAGATACGCAGTATTTT
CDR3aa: CASRGGLAPPDTQYF

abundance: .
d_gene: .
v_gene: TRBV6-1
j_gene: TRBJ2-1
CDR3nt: TGTGCCAGCAGTGAACCCCTGTACAATGAGCAGTTCTTC
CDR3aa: CASSEPLYNEQFF

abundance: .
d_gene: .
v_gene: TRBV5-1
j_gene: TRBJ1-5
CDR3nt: TGCGCCAGCAGCTTGGAAGGCGGTCAGCCCCAGCATTTT
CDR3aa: CASSLEGGQPQHF

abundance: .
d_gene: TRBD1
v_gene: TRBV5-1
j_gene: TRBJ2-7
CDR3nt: TGCGCCAAAATCCCGGACAGGGGGTCCTACGAGCAGTACTTC
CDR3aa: CAKIPDRGSYEQYF

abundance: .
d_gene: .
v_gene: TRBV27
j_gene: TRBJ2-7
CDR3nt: TGTGCCAGCAGTTTTAAGGGGAGCTCCTACGAGCAGTACTTC
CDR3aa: CASSFKGSSYEQYF

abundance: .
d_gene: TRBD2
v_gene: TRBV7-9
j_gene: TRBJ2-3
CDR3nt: TGTGCCAGCAGCTTAGGGAGGACTAGCGGGAGCCCAGATACGCAGTATTTT
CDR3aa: CASSLGRTSGSPDTQYF

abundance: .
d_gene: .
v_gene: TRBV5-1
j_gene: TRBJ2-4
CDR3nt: TGCGCCAGCAGCCCTGGCCGGGCAGATGGGCAGTACTTC
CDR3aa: CASSPGRADGQYF

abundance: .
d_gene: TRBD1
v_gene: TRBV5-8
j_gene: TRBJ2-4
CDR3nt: TGTGCCAGCAGCCCACAGGGGGTTGCGGGAAACATTCAGTACTTC
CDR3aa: CASSPQGVAGNIQYF

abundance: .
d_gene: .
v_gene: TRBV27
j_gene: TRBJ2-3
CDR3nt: TGTGCCAGCAGTTTAGGCAGGGGAGATACGCAGTATTTT
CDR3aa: CASSLGRGDTQYF

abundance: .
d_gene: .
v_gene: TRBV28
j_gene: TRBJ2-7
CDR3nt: TGTGCCAGCAGTTGGGGTTACGAGCAGTACTTC
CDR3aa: CASSWGYEQYF

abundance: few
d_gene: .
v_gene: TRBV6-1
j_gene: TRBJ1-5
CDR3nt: TGTGCCAGCAGGGGGGGGCTGATCAATCAGCCCCAGCATTTT
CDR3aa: CASRGGLINQPQHF

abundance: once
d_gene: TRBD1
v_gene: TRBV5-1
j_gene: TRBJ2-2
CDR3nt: TGCGCCAGCAGCTCCAGGACAGGGGCGGGCGGGGAGCTGTTTTTT
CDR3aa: CASSSRTGAGGELFF

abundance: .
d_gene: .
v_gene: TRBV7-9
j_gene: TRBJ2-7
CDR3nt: TGTGCCAGCAGCTTAGTCTTCTACGAGCAGTACTTC
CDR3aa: CASSLVFYEQYF

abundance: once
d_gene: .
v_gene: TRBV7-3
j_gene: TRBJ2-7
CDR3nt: TGTGCCAGCAGCTTCCTCCCCTCCTACGAGCAGTACTTC
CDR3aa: CASSFLPSYEQYF

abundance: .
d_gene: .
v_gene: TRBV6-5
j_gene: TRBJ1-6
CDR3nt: TGTGCCAGCAGTTCCCTTTCAACAGGGACGAATTCACCCCTCCACTTT
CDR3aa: CASSSLSTGTNSPLHF

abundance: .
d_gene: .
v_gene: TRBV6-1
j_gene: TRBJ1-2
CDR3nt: TGTGCCAGCAGTGATTGGGAGGGGTATGGCTACACCTTC
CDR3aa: CASSDWEGYGYTF

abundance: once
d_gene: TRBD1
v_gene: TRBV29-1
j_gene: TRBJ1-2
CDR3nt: TGCAGCGTTTCCTCAGGGGGGACATATATCTATGGCTACACCTTC
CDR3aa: CSVSSGGTYIYGYTF

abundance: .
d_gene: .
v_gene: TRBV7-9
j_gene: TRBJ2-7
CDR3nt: TGTGCCAGCAGCCATGGGTGGGGTCTGTCCTACGAGCAGTACTTC
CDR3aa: CASSHGWGLSYEQYF